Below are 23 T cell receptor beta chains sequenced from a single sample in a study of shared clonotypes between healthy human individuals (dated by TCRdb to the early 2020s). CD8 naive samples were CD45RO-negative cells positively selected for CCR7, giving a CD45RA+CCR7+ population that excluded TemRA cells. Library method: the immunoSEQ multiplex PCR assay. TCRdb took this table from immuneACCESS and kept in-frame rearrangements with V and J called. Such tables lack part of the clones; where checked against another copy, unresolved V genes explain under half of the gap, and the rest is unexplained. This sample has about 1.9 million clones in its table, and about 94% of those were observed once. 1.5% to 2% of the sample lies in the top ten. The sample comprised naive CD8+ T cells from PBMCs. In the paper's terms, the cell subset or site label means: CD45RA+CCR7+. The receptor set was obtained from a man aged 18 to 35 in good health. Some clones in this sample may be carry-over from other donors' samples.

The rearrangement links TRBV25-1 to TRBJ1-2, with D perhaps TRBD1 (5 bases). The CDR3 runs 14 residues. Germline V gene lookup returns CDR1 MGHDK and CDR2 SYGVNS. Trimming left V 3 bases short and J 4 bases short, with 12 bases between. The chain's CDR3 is CASSDGGGLYGYTF. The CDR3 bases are TGTGCCAGCAGTGATGGGGGAGGTCTCTATGGCTACACCTTC.

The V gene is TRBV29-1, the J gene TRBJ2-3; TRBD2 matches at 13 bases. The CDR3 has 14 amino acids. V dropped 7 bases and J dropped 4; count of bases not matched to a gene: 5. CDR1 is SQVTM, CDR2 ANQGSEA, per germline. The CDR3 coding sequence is TGCAGCGGTTACGGACTAGCGGGAGCAGATACGCAGTATTTT. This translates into CSGYGLAGADTQYF.

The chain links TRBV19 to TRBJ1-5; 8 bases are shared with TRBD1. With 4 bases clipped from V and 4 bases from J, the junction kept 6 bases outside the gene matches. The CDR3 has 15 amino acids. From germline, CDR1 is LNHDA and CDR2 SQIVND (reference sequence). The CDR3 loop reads CASSTYDRGNQPQHF. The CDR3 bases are TGTGCCAGTAGTACGTATGACAGGGGTAATCAGCCCCAGCATTTT.

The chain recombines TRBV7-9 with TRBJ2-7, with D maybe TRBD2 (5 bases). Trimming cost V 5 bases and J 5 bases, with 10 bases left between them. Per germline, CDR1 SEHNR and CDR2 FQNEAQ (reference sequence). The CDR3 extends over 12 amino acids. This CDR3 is CASSPGLHEQYF. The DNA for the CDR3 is TGTGCCAGCAGCCCCGGACTGCACGAGCAGTACTTC.

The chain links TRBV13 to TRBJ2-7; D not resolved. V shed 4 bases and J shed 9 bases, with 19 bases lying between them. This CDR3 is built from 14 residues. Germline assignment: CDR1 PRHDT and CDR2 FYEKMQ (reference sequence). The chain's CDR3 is CASSSREQLRGQYF. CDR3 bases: TGTGCCAGCAGCTCCCGTGAGCAACTACGAGGGCAGTACTTC.

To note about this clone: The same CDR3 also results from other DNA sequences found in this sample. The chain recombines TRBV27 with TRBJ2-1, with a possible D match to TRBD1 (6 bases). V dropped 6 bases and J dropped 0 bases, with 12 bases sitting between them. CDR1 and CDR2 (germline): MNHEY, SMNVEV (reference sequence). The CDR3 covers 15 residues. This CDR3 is CASSLGGYSYNEQFF. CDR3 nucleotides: TGTGCCAGCAGCCTAGGGGGTTACTCCTACAATGAGCAGTTCTTC.

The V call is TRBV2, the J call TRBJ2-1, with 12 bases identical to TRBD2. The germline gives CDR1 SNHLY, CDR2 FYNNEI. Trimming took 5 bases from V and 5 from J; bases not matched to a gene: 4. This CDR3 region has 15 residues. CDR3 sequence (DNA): TGTGCCAGCAGTTCGGGACTAGCGGGCCACAATGAGCAGTTCTTC. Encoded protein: CASSSGLAGHNEQFF.

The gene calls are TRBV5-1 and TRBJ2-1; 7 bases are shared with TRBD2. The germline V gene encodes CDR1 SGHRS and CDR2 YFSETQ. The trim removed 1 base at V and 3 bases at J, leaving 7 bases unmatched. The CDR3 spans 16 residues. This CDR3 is CASSLYGGSRYNEQFF. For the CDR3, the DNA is TGCGCCAGCAGCTTGTATGGCGGGAGTCGCTACAATGAGCAGTTCTTC.

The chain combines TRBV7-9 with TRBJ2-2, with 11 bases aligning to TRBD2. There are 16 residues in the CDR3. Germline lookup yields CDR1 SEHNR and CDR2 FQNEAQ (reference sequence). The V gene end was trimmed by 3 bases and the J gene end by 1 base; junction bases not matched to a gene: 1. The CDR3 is CASSFTSGGNTGELFF. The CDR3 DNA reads TGTGCCAGCAGCTTCACTAGCGGGGGGAACACCGGGGAGCTGTTTTTT. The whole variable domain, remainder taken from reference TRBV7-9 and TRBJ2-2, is DTGVSQNPRHKITKRGQNVTFRCDPISEHNRLYWYRQTLGQGPEFLTYFQNEAQLEKSRLLSDRFSAERPKGSFSTLEIQRTEQGDSAMYLCASSFTSGGNTGELFFGEGSRLTVL.

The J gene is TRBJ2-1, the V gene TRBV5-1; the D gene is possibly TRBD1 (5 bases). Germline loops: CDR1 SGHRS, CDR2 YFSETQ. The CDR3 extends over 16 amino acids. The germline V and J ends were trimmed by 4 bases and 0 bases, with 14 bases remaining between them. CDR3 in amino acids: CASSRVGQGSYNEQFF. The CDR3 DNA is TGCGCCAGCAGCCGCGTGGGGCAGGGCTCCTACAATGAGCAGTTCTTC.

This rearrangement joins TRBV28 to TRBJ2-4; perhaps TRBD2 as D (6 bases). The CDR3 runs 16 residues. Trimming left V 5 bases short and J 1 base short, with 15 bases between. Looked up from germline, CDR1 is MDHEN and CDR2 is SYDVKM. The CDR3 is CASSEDWGEAKNIQYF. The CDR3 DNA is TGTGCCAGCAGTGAGGACTGGGGGGAGGCCAAAAACATTCAGTACTTC.

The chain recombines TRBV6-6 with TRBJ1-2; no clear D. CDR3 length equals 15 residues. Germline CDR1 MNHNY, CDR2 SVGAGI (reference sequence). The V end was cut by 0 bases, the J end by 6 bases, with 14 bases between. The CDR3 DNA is TGTGCCAGCAGTTACTCGATTAGCCCTACGGATGGCTACACCTTC. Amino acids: CASSYSISPTDGYTF.

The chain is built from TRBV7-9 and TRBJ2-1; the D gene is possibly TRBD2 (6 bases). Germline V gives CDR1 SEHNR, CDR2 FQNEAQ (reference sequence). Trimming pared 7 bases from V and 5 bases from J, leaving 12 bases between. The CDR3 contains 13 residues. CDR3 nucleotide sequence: TGTGCCAGCAAGCGACGGGGGAACAATGAGCAGTTCTTC. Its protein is CASKRRGNNEQFF. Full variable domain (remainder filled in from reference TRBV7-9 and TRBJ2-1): DTGVSQNPRHKITKRGQNVTFRCDPISEHNRLYWYRQTLGQGPEFLTYFQNEAQLEKSRLLSDRFSAERPKGSFSTLEIQRTEQGDSAMYLCASKRRGNNEQFFGPGTRLTVL.

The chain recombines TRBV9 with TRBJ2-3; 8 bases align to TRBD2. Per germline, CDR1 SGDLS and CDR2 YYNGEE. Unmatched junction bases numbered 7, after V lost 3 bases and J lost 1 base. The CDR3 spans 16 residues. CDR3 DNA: TGTGCCAGCAGCGAGGATAGCGGGGTGGGCACAGATACGCAGTATTTT. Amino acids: CASSEDSGVGTDTQYF.

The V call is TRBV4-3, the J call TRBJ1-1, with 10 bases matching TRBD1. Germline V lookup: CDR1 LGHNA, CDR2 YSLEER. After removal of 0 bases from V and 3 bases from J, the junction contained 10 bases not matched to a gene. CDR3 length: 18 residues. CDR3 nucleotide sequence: TGCGCCAGCAGCCAAGATGTGACAGGGGGCGAGTTTGACACTGAAGCTTTCTTT. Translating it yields CASSQDVTGGEFDTEAFF.

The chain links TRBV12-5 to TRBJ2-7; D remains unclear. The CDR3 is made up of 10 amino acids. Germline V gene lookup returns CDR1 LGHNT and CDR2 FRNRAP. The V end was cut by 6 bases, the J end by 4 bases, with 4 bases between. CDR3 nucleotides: TGTGCTAGTGGGAAGTACGAGCAGTACTTC. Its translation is CASGKYEQYF.

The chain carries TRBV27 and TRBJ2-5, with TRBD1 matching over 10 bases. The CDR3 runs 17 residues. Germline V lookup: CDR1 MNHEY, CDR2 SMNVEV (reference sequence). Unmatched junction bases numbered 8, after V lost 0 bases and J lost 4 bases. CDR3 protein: CASSLSPGTGAGETQYF. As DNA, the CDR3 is TGTGCCAGCAGTTTATCTCCCGGGACAGGGGCAGGAGAGACCCAGTACTTC.

CDR3 region: CASSLTDLGNTIYF. For the CDR3, the DNA is TGTGCCAGCAGCTTGACAGATCTTGGAAACACCATATATTTT. The rearrangement uses TRBV7-9 and TRBJ1-3; possibly TRBD1 for D (5 bases). This CDR3 is built from 14 residues. V shed 3 bases and J shed 3 bases, with 9 bases lying between them. The V gene's germline CDR1 is SEHNR and CDR2 FQNEAQ (reference sequence).

Here the CDR3 reads CASSLAVPNNEQFF. The DNA for the CDR3 is TGTGCCAGCAGTTTAGCGGTCCCTAACAATGAGCAGTTCTTC. The rearrangement uses TRBV27 and TRBJ2-1; D gene ambiguous. Trimming stripped 2 bases from V and 5 bases from J, with 10 bases between. The CDR3 is 14 residues long. Germline assignment: CDR1 MNHEY and CDR2 SMNVEV (reference sequence).

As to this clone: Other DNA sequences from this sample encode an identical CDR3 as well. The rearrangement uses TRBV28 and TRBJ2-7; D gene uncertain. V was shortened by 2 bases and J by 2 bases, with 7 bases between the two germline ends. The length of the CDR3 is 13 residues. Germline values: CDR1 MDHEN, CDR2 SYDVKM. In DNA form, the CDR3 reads TGTGCCAGCAGTTTAACACCGACCTACGAGCAGTACTTC. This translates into CASSLTPTYEQYF.

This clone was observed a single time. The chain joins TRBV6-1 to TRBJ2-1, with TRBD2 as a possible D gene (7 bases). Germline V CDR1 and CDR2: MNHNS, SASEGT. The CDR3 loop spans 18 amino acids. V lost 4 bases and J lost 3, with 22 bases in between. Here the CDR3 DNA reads TGTGCCAGCAGTGGGGGGGGGCCGTTGGGAACGCTCTACAATGAGCAGTTCTTC. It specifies CASSGGGPLGTLYNEQFF.

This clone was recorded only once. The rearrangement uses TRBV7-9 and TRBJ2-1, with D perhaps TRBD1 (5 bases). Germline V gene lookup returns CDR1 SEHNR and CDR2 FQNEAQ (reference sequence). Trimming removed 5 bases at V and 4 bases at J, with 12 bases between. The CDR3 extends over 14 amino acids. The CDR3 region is CASSVYGAYNEQFF. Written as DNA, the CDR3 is TGTGCCAGCAGCGTATATGGGGCTTACAATGAGCAGTTCTTC.

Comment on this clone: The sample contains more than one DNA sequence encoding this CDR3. The CDR3 DNA reads as TGTGCCAGCAGCCCGACAGTCTCCTACGAGCAGTACTTC. It codes for CASSPTVSYEQYF. J is TRBJ2-7 and V is TRBV6-5, with D possibly being TRBD1 (5 bases). Trimming took 6 bases from V and 0 from J, leaving 9 bases between them. The CDR3 totals 13 residues. From germline, CDR1 is MNHEY and CDR2 SVGAGI.